This note documents a single T cell receptor (beta chain) sequence. This sample was included in a study of blood T cells in healthy people across ages. Primers used in a second PCR of roughly 6 to 11 cycles were a sample-barcoded 5' primer and a J-beta primer mix. TCRdb passed the 5' RACE reads through MiXCR, listing each CDR3 protein once. The table lists roughly 1 million distinct CDR3 sequences, 20% to 25% of them singletons, with around 0.75% in the top ten. V shed 1 base and J shed 9 bases, with 20 bases lying between them. CDR1 is SGHRS, CDR2 YFSETQ, per germline. The CDR3 runs to 16 residues. The same data also went into a second study, on T cells of mothers and their children.

The source of this sequence is a girl aged 2 to 9 in good health. The rearrangement uses TRBV5-1 and TRBJ2-1, with a weak D call TRBD1 (5 bases). The sequenced material came from blood. Here the CDR3 DNA reads TGCGCCAGCAGCTTGTCCGCAGGGTCCCTCTTTTTTGAGCAGTTCTTC. Translation gives CASSLSAGSLFFEQFF.